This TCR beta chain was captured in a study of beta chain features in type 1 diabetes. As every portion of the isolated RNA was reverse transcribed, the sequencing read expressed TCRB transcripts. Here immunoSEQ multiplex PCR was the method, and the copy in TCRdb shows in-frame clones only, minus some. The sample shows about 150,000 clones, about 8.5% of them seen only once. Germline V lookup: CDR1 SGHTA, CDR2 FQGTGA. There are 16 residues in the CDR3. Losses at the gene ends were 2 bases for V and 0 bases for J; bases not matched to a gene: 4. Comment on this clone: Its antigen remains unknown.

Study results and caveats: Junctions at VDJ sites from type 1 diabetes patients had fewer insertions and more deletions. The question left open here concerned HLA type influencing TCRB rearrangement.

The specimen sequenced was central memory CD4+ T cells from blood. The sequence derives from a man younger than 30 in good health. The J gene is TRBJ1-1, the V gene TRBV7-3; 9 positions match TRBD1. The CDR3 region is CASSLGGTGMNTEAFF. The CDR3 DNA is TGTGCCAGCAGCTTAGGGGGGACAGGGATGAACACTGAAGCTTTCTTT.